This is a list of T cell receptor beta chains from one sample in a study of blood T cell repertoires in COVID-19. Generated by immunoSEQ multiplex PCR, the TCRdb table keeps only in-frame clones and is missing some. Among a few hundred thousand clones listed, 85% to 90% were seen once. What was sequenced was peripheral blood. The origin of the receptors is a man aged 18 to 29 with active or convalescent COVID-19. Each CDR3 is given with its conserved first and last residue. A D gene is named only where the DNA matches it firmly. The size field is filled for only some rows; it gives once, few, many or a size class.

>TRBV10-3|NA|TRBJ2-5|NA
CAITNLASETQYF
TGTGCCATCACCAATTTAGCTTCCGAGACCCAGTACTTC
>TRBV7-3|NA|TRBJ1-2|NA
CASSLGASYGYTF
TGTGCCAGCAGCTTAGGGGCGAGCTATGGCTACACCTTC
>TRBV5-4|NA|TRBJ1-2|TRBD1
CASSSGQGDGYTF
TGTGCCAGCAGCTCGGGACAGGGTGACGGCTACACCTTC
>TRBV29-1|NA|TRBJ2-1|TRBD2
CSARGGRDNEQFF
TGCAGCGCCCGGGGCGGGAGGGACAATGAGCAGTTCTTC
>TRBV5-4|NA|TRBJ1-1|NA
CASNRAAGEAFF
TGTGCCAGCAACAGGGCAGCTGGGGAGGCTTTCTTT
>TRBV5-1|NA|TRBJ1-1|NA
CASSPTLNTEAFF
TGCGCCAGCAGCCCGACTCTGAACACTGAAGCTTTCTTT
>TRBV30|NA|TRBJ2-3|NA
CAWSRSSADTQYF
TGTGCCTGGAGCCGATCGTCAGCAGATACGCAGTATTTT
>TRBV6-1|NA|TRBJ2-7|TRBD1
CASSEEGAHFTPYEQYF
TGTGCCAGCAGTGAAGAGGGGGCTCACTTCACTCCCTACGAGCAGTACTTC
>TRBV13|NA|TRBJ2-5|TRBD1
CASSLQGAQGTQYF
TGTGCCAGCAGCCTGCAGGGGGCTCAGGGGACCCAGTACTTC
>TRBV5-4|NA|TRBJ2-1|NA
CASSLSNEQFF
TGTGCCAGCAGCCTCTCCAATGAGCAGTTCTTC
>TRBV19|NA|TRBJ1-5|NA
CASSILTVHSNQSQHF
TGTGCCAGTAGTATCCTGACAGTCCATAGCAATCAGTCCCAGCATTTT
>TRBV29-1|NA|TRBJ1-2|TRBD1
CSARDRNNPLF
TGCAGCGCTCGGGACAGGAATAATCCCCTCTTC
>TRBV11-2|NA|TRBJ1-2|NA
CASSLGALANYGYTF
TGTGCCAGCAGCTTAGGCGCCTTGGCTAACTATGGCTACACCTTC
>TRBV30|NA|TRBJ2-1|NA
CAWSGLNNEQFF
TGTGCCTGGAGTGGACTCAACAATGAGCAGTTCTTC
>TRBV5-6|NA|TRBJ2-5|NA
CATTGTSGTQYF
TGTGCCACTACAGGGACCTCCGGGACCCAGTACTTC
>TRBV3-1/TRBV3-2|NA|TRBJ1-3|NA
CASSQSERQAGNTIYF
TGTGCCAGCAGCCAATCGGAAAGACAGGCTGGAAACACCATATATTTT
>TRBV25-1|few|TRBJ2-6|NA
CASSEETAGANVLTF
TGTGCCAGCAGTGAAGAGACAGCTGGGGCCAACGTCCTGACTTTC
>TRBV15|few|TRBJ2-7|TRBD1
CATSRDIQGNEQYF
TGTGCCACCAGCAGAGATATACAGGGGAACGAGCAGTACTTC
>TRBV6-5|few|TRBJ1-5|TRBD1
CASRATGDYQPQHF
TGTGCCAGCAGGGCCACAGGGGATTATCAGCCCCAGCATTTT
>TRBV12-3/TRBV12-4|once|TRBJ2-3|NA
CASSSGTDTQYF
TGTGCCAGTTCCAGCGGCACAGATACGCAGTATTTT
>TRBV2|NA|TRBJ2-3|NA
CASKLLSSSVSSDTQYF
TGTGCCAGCAAGCTATTATCAAGCTCTGTATCGTCGGATACGCAGTATTTT
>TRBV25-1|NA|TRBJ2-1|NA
CASSSISGSSYNEQFF
TGTGCCAGCAGTTCAATATCCGGGTCATCCTACAATGAGCAGTTCTTC
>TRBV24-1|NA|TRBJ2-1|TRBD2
CATGEGSSYNEQFF
TGTGCCACGGGGGAGGGGAGTTCCTACAATGAGCAGTTCTTC
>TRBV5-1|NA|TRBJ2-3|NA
CASSLALQPDTQYF
TGCGCCAGCAGCTTGGCCCTACAGCCAGATACGCAGTATTTT
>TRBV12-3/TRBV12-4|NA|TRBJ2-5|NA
CASSLNREETQYF
TGTGCCAGCAGTTTGAACAGGGAAGAGACCCAGTACTTC